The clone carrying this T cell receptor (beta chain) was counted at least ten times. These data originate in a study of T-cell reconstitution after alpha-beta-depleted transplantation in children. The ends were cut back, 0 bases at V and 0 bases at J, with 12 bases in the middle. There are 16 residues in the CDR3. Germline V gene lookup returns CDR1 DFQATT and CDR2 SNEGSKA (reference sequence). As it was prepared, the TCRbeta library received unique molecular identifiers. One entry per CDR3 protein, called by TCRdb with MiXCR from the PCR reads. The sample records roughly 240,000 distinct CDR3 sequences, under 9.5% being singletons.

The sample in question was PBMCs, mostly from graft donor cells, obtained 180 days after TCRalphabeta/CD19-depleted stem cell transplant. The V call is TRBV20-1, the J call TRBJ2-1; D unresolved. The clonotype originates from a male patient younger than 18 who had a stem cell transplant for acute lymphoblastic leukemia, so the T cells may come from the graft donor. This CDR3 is CSAREVRLDSYNEQFF. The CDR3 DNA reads TGCAGTGCTAGAGAAGTCCGACTGGACTCCTACAATGAGCAGTTCTTC.